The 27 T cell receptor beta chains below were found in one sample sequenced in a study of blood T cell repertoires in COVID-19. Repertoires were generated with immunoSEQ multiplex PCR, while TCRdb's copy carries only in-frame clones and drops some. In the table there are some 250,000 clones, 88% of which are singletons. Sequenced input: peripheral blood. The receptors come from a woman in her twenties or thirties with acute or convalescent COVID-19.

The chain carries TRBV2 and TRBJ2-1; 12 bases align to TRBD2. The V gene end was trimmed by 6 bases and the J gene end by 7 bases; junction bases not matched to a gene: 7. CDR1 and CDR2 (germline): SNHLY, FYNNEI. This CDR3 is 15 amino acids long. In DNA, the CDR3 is TGTGCCAGCAGACCGACTAGCGGGAGACCGAATGAGCAGTTCTTC. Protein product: CASRPTSGRPNEQFF.

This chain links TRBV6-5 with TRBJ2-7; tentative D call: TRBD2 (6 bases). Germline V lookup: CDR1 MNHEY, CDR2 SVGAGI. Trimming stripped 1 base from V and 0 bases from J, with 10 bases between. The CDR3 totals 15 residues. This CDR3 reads CASSYWDGSSYEQYF. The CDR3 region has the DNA TGTGCCAGCAGTTACTGGGACGGGAGCTCCTACGAGCAGTACTTC.

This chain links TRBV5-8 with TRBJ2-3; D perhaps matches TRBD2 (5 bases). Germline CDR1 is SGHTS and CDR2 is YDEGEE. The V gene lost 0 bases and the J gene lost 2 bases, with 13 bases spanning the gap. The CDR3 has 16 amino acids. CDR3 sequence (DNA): TGTGCCAGCAGCTTGGGCGCGGGCTCCTCCACAGATACGCAGTATTTT. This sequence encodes CASSLGAGSSTDTQYF. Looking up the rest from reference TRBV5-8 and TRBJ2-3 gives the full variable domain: EAGVTQSPTHLIKTRGQQATLRCSPISGHTSVYWYQQALGLGLQFLLWYDEGEERNRGNFPPRFSGRQFPNYSSELNVNALELEDSALYLCASSLGAGSSTDTQYFGPGTRLTVL.

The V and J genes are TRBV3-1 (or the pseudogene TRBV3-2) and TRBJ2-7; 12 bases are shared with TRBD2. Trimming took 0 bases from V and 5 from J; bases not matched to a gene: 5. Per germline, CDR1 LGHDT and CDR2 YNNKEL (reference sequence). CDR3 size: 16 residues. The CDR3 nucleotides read TGTGCCAGCAGCCAAGAACTAGCGGGAGGTCCCGACGAGCAGTACTTC. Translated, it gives CASSQELAGGPDEQYF.

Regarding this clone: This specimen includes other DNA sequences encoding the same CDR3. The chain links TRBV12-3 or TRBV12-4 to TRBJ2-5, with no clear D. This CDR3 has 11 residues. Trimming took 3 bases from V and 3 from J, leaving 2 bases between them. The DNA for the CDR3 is TGTGCCAGCAGTTTCGAAGAGACCCAGTACTTC. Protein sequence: CASSFEETQYF.

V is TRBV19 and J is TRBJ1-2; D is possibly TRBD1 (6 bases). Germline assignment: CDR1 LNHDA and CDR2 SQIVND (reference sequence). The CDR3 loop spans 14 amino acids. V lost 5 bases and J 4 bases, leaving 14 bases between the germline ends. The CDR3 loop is CASSEQGTIYGYTF. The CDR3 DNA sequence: TGTGCCAGTAGTGAACAGGGCACCATCTATGGCTACACCTTC. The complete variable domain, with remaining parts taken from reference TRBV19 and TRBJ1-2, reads DGGITQSPKYLFRKEGQNVTLSCEQNLNHDAMYWYRQDPGQGLRLIYYSQIVNDFQKGDIAEGYSVSREKKESFPLTVTSAQKNPTAFYLCASSEQGTIYGYTFGSGTRLTVV.

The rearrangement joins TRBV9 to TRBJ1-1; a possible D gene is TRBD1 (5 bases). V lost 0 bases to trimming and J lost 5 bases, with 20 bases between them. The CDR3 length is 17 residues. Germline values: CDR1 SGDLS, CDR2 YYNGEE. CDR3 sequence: CASSVGGFQGGRTEAFF. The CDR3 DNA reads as TGTGCCAGCAGCGTAGGTGGTTTTCAGGGTGGTAGGACTGAAGCTTTCTTT.

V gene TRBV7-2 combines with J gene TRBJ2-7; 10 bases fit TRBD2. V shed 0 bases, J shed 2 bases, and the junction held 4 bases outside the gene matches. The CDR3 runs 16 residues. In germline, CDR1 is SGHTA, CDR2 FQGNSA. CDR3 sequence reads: CASSLAALAGTYEQYF. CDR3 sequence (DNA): TGTGCCAGCAGCTTAGCGGCACTAGCGGGAACCTACGAGCAGTACTTC. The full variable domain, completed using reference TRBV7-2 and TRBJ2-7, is GAGVSQSPSNKVTEKGKDVELRCDPISGHTALYWYRQSLGQGLEFLIYFQGNSAPDKSGLPSDRFSAERTGGSVSTLTIQRTQQEDSAVYLCASSLAALAGTYEQYFGPGTRLTVT.

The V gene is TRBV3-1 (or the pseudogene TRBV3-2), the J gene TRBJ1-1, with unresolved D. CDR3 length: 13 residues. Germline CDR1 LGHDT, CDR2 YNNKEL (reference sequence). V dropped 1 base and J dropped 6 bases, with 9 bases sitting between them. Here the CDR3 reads CASSQVIFSEAFF. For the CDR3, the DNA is TGTGCCAGCAGCCAAGTTATATTTTCTGAAGCTTTCTTT.

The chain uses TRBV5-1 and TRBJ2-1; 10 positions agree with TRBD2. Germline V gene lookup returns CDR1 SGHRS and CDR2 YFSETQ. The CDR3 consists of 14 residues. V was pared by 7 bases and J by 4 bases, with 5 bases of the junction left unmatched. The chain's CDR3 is CASQTSGQYNEQFF. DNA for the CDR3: TGCGCCAGCCAGACTAGCGGGCAATACAATGAGCAGTTCTTC. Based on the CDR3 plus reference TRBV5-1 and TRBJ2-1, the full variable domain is KAGVTQTPRYLIKTRGQQVTLSCSPISGHRSVSWYQQTPGQGLQFLFEYFSETQRNKGNFPGRFSGRQFSNSRSEMNVSTLELGDSALYLCASQTSGQYNEQFFGPGTRLTVL.

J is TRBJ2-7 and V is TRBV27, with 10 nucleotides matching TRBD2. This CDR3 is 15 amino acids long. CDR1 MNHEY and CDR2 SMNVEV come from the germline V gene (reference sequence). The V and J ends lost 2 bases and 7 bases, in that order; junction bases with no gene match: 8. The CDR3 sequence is CASSLGLAGDAEQYF. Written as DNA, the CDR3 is TGTGCCAGCAGTTTAGGGCTAGCGGGGGACGCGGAGCAGTACTTC.

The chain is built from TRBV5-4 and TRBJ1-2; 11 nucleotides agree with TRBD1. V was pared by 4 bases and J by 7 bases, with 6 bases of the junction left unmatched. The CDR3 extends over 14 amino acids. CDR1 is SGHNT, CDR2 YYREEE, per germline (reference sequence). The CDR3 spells CASSLGQGAGGYTF. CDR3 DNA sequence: TGTGCCAGCAGCCTCGGACAGGGGGCCGGTGGCTACACCTTC.

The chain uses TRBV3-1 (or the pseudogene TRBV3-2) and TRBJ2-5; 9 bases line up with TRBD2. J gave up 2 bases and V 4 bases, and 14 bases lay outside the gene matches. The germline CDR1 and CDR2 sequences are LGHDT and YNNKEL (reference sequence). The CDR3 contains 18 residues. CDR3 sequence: CASSLPFGLAGTQETQYF. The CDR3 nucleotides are TGTGCCAGCAGCCTGCCTTTTGGCCTAGCGGGAACACAAGAGACCCAGTACTTC.

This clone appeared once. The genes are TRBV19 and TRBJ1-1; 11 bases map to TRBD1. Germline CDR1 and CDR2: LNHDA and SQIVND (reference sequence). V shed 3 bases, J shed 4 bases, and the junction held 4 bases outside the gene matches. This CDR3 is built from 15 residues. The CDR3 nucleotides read TGTGCCAGTAGTATGGGACAGGGGGGATTCACTGAAGCTTTCTTT. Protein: CASSMGQGGFTEAFF.

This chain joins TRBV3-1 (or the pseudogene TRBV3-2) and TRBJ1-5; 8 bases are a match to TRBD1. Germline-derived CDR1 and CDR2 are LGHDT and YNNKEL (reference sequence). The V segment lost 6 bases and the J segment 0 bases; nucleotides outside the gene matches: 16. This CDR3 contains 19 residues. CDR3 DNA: TGTGCCAGCAGGCAAAATTTTGACAGGGGCACCTTTAGCAATCAGCCCCAGCATTTT. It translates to CASRQNFDRGTFSNQPQHF.

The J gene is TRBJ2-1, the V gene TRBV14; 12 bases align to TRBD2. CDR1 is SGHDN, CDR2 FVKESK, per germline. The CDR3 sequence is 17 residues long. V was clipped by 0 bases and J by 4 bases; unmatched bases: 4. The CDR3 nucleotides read TGTGCCAGCAGCCAAGAGCGAGGACTAGCGGGATACAATGAGCAGTTCTTC. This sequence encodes CASSQERGLAGYNEQFF.

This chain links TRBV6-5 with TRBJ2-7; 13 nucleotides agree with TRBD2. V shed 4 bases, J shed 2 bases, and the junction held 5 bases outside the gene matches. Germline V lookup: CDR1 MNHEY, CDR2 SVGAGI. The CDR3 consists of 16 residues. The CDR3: CASSFRLAGGTYEQYF. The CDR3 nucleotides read TGTGCCAGCAGTTTCCGACTAGCGGGGGGTACCTACGAGCAGTACTTC.

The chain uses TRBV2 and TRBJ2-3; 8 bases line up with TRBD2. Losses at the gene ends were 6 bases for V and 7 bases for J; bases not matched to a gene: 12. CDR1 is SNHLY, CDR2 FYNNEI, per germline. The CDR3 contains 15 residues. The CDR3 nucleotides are TGTGCCAGCAGAGAAAGCGGGAGTGGAGCTTATACGCAGTATTTT. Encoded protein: CASRESGSGAYTQYF.

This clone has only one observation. DNA of the CDR3: TGTGCCAGCAGTGGACGCGCCGGGGCTGGGGCCAACGTCCTGACTTTC. Translation: CASSGRAGAGANVLTF. V gene TRBV27 combines with J gene TRBJ2-6, with D possibly being TRBD2 (5 bases). Germline V lookup: CDR1 MNHEY, CDR2 SMNVEV (reference sequence). Trimming pared 5 bases from V and 2 bases from J, leaving 13 bases between. CDR3 size: 16 residues. The variable domain in full, completed from reference TRBV27 and TRBJ2-6, reads EAQVTQNPRYLITVTGKKLTVTCSQNMNHEYMSWYRQDPGLGLRQIYYSMNVEVTDKGDVPEGYKVSRKEKRNFPLILESPSPNQTSLYFCASSGRAGAGANVLTFGAGSRLTVL.

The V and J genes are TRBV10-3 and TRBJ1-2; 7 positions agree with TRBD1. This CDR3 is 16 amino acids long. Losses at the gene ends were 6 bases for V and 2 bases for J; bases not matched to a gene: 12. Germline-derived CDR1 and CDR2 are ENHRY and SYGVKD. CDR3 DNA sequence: TGTGCCATCAGCGCGGACAGGTGGAATGCCAACTATGGCTACACCTTC. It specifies CAISADRWNANYGYTF.

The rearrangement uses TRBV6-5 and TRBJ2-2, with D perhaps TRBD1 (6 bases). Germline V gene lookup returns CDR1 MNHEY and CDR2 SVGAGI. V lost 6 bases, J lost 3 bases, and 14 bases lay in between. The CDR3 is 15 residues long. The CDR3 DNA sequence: TGTGCCAGCAGGGCCCCCACAGGGTACACCGGGGAGCTGTTTTTT. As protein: CASRAPTGYTGELFF.

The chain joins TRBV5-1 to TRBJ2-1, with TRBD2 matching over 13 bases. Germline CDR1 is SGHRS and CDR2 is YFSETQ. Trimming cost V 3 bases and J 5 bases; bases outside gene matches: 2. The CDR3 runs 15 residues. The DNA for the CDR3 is TGCGCCAGCAGCTGGGGACTAGCGGGAAACAATGAGCAGTTCTTC. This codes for CASSWGLAGNNEQFF.

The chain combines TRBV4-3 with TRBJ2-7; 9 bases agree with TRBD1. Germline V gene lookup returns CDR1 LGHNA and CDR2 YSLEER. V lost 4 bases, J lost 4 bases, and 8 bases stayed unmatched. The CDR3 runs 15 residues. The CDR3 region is CASSRTGTGSYEQYF. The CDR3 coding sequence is TGCGCCAGCAGCCGTACCGGGACAGGGTCTTACGAGCAGTACTTC.

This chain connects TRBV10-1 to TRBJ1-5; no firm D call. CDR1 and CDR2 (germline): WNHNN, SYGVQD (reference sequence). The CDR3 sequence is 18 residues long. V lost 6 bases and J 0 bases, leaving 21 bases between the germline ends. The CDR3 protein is CASSRRDPRIYSNQPQHF. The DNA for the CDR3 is TGCGCCAGCAGCCGGAGAGATCCGCGGATTTATAGCAATCAGCCCCAGCATTTT.

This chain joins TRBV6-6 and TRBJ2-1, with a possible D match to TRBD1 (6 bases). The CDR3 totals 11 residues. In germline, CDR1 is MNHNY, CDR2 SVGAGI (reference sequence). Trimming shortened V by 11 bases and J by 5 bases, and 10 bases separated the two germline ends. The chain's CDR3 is CASKGDNEQFF. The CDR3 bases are TGTGCCTCCAAGGGGGACAATGAGCAGTTCTTC.

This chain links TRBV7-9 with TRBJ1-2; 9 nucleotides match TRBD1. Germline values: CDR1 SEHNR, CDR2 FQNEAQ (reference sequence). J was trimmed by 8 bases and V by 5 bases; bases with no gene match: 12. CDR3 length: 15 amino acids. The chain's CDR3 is CASSPVQGAGDGYTF. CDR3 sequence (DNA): TGTGCCAGCAGCCCAGTACAGGGGGCAGGGGACGGCTACACCTTC.

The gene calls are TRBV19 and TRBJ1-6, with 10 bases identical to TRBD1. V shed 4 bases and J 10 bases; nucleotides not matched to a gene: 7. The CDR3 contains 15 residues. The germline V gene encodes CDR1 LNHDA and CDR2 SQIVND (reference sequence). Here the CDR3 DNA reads TGTGCCAGTAGTAGGGGACAGGGGCGAGGATCACCCCTCCACTTT. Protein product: CASSRGQGRGSPLHF.